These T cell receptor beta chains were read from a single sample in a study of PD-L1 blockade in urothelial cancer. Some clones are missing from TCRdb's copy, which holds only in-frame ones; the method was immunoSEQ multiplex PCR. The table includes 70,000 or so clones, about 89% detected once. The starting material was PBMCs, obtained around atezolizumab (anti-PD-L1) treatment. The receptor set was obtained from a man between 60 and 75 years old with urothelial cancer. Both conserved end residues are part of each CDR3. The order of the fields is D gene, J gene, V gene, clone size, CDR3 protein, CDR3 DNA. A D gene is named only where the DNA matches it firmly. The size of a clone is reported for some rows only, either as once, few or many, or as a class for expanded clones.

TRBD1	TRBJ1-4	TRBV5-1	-	CASSLGGYRGRREKLFF	TGCGCCAGCAGCTTGGGAGGGTACAGGGGGCGCCGTGAAAAACTGTTTTTT
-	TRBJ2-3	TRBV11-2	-	CASSLARLPTQYF	TGTGCCAGCAGCTTAGCGAGGCTACCTACGCAGTATTTT
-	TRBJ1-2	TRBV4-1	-	CASSQPDSFLPTF	TGCGCCAGCAGCCAACCGGACAGCTTTCTTCCCACCTTC
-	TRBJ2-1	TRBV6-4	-	CASSSIQGSHEQFF	TGTGCCAGCAGTTCAATACAGGGTTCCCATGAGCAGTTCTTC
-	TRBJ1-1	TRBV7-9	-	CASSPPAATNTEAFF	TGTGCCAGCAGCCCACCCGCGGCAACGAACACTGAAGCTTTCTTT
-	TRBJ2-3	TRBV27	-	CASSSAGLAESDTQYF	TGTGCCAGCAGTAGCGCGGGACTGGCAGAGTCAGATACGCAGTATTTT
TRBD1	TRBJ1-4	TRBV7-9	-	CASSSPGQGGKLFF	TGTGCCAGCAGCTCGCCGGGACAGGGGGGAAAACTGTTTTTT
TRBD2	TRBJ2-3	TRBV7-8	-	CASMRGLATDTQYF	TGTGCCAGCATGCGGGGACTAGCGACAGATACGCAGTATTTT
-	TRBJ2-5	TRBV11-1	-	CASSSRDFQETQYF	TGTGCCAGCAGCTCCCGGGACTTTCAAGAGACCCAGTACTTC
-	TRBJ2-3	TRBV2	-	CASSELGRTDTQYF	TGTGCCAGCAGTGAGCTGGGGCGCACAGATACGCAGTATTTT
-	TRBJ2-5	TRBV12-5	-	CASGLVLVGRFQETQYF	TGTGCTAGTGGTTTGGTACTCGTCGGGAGATTTCAAGAGACCCAGTACTTC
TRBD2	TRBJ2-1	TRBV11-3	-	CASSLGTSGSDEQFF	TGTGCCAGCAGCCTCGGGACTAGCGGGAGCGATGAGCAGTTCTTC
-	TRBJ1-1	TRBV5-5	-	CASSWAGAGTEAFF	TGTGCCAGCAGCTGGGCGGGGGCGGGCACTGAAGCTTTCTTT
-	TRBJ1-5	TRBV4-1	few	CASSQASWGGNQPQHF	TGCGCCAGCAGCCAGGCGAGTTGGGGGGGCAATCAGCCCCAGCATTTT
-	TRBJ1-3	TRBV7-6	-	CASSLASQASGNTIYF	TGTGCCAGCAGCTTAGCGAGCCAGGCCTCTGGAAACACCATATATTTT
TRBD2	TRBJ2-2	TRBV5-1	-	CASSLGTSGRGELFF	TGCGCCAGCAGCTTGGGGACTAGCGGGAGAGGGGAGCTGTTTTTT
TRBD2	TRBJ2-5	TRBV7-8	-	CASSSRRTLGGRETQYF	TGTGCCAGCAGCTCGAGACGGACACTGGGAGGGAGAGAGACCCAGTACTTC
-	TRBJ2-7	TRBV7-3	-	CASSLRAGSPYEQYF	TGTGCCAGCAGCTTAAGGGCGGGCAGTCCCTACGAGCAGTACTTC
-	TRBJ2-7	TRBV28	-	CASNPMAGPEYEQYF	TGTGCCAGCAACCCTATGGCGGGACCCGAGTACGAGCAGTACTTC
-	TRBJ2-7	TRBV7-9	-	CASSLAGGPYEQYF	TGTGCCAGCAGCTTAGCTGGGGGCCCCTACGAGCAGTACTTC
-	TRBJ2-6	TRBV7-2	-	CASSLVGQAASGANVLTF	TGTGCCAGCAGCTTAGTTGGGCAGGCCGCCTCTGGGGCCAACGTCCTGACTTTC
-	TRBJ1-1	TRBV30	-	CAWSRGVNTEAFF	TGTGCCTGGAGTAGGGGCGTGAACACTGAAGCTTTCTTT
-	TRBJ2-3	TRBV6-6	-	CASSSLGRYTDTQYF	TGTGCCAGCAGCTCACTAGGGCGGTACACAGATACGCAGTATTTT
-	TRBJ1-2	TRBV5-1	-	CASSLDTGNYGYTF	TGCGCCAGCAGCTTGGACACAGGAAACTATGGCTACACCTTC
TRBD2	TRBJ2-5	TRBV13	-	CASSPVAGGRETQYF	TGTGCCAGCAGCCCGGTAGCGGGAGGGCGAGAGACCCAGTACTTC
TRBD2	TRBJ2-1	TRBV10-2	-	CASQLQRGDGSEQFF	TGCGCCAGCCAGCTCCAGCGGGGGGACGGGAGTGAGCAGTTCTTC
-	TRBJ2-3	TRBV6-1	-	CASRGWGRTDTQYF	TGTGCCAGCAGAGGATGGGGCCGCACAGATACGCAGTATTTT
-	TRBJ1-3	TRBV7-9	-	CASSLGRGGNTIYF	TGTGCCAGCAGCCTCGGACGGGGGGGAAACACCATATATTTT
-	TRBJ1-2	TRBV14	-	CASSLARGRYGYTF	TGTGCCAGCAGCCTGGCCAGGGGCCGTTATGGCTACACCTTC
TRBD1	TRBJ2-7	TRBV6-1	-	CASTGTPGQLYEQYF	TGTGCCAGCACCGGAACCCCGGGACAGCTTTACGAGCAGTACTTC
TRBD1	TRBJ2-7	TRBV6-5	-	CASSYQGQGENEQYF	TGTGCCAGCAGTTATCAAGGACAGGGGGAAAACGAGCAGTACTTC